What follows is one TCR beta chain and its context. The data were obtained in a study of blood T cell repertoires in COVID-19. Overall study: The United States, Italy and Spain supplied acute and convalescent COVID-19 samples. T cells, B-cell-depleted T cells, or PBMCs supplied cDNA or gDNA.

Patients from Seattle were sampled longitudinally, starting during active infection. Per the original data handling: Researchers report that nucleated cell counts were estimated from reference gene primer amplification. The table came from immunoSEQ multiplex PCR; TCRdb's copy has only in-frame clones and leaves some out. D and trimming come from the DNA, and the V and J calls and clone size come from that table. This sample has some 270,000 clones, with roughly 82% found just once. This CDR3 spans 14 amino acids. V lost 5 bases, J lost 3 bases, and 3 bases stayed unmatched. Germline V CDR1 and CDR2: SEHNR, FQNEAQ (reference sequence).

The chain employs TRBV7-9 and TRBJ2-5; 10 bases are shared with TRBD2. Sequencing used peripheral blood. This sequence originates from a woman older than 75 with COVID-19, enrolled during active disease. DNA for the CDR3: TGTGCCAGCAGCCCAGGACTAGCGGAAGAGACCCAGTACTTC. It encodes CASSPGLAEETQYF.